This TCR beta chain was recovered during a study of control samples from healthy donors and cancer patients. Profiling relied on immunoSEQ multiplex PCR, and the TCRdb table lists in-frame clones only, not all of them. Counted here are 160,000 or so clones, just over 95% occurring once; the ten biggest clones make up under 1.2%. With 6 bases removed from V and 1 base from J, the gap between germline ends came to 13 bases. Germline V gene data show CDR1 as MNHEY and CDR2 as SMNVEV (reference sequence). CDR3 length equals 14 residues. Sequencing input: blood. This sequence joins TRBV27 and TRBJ2-7, with D hard to call. This receptor was identified in a woman aged 30 to 39 in good health. CDR3 nucleotides: TGTGCCAGCAGGAGGACGGATTCATCCTACGAGCAGTACTTC. Translating it yields CASRRTDSSYEQYF.